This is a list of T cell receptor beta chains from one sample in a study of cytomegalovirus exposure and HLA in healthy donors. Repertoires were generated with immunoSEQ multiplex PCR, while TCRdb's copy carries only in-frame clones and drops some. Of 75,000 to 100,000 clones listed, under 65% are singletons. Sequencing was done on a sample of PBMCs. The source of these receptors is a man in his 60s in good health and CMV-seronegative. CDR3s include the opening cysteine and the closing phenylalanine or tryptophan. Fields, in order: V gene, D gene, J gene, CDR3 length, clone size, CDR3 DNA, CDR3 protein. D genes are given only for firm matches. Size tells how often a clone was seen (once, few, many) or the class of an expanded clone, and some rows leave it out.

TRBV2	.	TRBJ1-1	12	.	TGTGCCACGAGGACAGCGAACACTGAAGCTTTCTTT	CATRTANTEAFF
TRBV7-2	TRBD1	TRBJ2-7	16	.	TGTGCCAGCAGCTTATGGCCCCGGGACAGGGCCTACGAGCAGTACTTC	CASSLWPRDRAYEQYF
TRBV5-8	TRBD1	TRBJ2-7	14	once	TGTGCCAGCAGCTTGGGACAGGGGAGGAACGAGCAGTACTTC	CASSLGQGRNEQYF
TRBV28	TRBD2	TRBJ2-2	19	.	TGTGCCAGCACCCACCCGGGACTAGCGGGAGGGCCTGTTACCGGGGAGCTGTTTTTT	CASTHPGLAGGPVTGELFF
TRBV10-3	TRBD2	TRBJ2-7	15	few	TGTGCCATCAGTGGCACTAGCGCTTTCTCCTACGAGCAGTACTTC	CAISGTSAFSYEQYF
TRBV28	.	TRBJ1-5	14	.	TGTGCCAGCACCAAAATCAAGGGGATTCAGCCCCAGCATTTT	CASTKIKGIQPQHF
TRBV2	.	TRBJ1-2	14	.	TGTGCCAGCAGTGAGCCCACGGCAGGGCATGGCTACACCTTC	CASSEPTAGHGYTF
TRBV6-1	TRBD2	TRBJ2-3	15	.	TGTGCCAGCAGTGTTGAAGCGGGAGCCCCAGATACGCAGTATTTT	CASSVEAGAPDTQYF
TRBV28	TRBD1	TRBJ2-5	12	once	TGTGCCAGCCTGACAGGGGGCGAGACCCAGTACTTC	CASLTGGETQYF
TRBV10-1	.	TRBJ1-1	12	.	TGCGCCAGCAGTGAGTCCGAGGGATCGGCTTTCTTT	CASSESEGSAFF
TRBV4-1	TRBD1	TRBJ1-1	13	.	TGCGCCAGCAGTAGACAGGGGAACACTGAAGCTTTCTTT	CASSRQGNTEAFF
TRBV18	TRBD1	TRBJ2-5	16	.	TGTGCCAGCTCACCACCGACAGGGCGATTTGAAGAGACCCAGTACTTC	CASSPPTGRFEETQYF
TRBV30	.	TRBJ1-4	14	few	TGTGCCTGGACAACAGGGAGGGGGAATGAAAAACTGTTTTTT	CAWTTGRGNEKLFF
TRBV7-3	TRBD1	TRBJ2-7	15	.	TGTGCCAGCAGCTCGAATCAGGGGGCTGGGTACGAGCAGTACTTC	CASSSNQGAGYEQYF
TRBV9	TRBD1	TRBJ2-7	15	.	TGTGCCAGCAGCCGGATTGGGACAGGGTCATACGAGCAGTACTTC	CASSRIGTGSYEQYF
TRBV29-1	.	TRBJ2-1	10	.	TGCAGCTCAAGAGGGAATGAGCAGTTCTTC	CSSRGNEQFF
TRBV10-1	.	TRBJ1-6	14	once	TGCGCCAGCAGTGAAGTAAGGGGAGGTTCACCCCTCCACTTT	CASSEVRGGSPLHF
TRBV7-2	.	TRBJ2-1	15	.	TGTGCCAGCAGCTCATTAGCCCCTAGTTACAATGAGCAGTTCTTC	CASSSLAPSYNEQFF
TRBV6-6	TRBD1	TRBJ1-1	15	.	TGTGCCAGCAGTTCCCGCGGACAGGGGAACACTGAAGCTTTCTTT	CASSSRGQGNTEAFF
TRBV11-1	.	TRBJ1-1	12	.	TGTGCCAGCAGCCCCTCGGGGAGTGAAGCTTTCTTT	CASSPSGSEAFF
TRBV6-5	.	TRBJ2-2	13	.	TGTGCCAGCAGTTACCCCGGTTCCGGGGAGCTGTTTTTT	CASSYPGSGELFF
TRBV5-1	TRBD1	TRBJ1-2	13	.	TGCGCCAGCAGCGGGACAGGGGTCTATGGCTACACCTTC	CASSGTGVYGYTF
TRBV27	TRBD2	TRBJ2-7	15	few	TGTGCCAGCAGTAGGGGAGCGGGAGGGCCCGACGAGCAGTACTTC	CASSRGAGGPDEQYF
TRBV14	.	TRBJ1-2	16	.	TGTGCCAGCAGCAAAAACTTGCGGGATATGAACTATGGCTACACCTTC	CASSKNLRDMNYGYTF
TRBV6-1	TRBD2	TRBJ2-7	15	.	TGTGCCAGCAGTGCTCTAGCGGGCTTAACCTACGAGCAGTACTTC	CASSALAGLTYEQYF
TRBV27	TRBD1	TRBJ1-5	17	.	TGTGCCAGCAGTTTATCGTGGACAGGAGTGTCCCTACAGCCCCAGCATTTT	CASSLSWTGVSLQPQHF
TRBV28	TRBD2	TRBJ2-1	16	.	TGTGCCAGCAGCGGGGGTCCGACTAGCGGGGTTGATGAGCAGTTCTTC	CASSGGPTSGVDEQFF
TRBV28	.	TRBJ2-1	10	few	TGTGCCAGCGGAGGTTGGGAGCAGTTCTTC	CASGGWEQFF
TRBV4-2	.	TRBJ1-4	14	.	TGTGCCACCGGTGGGCAGGCGGGTAATGAAAAACTGTTTTTT	CATGGQAGNEKLFF
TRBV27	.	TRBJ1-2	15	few	TGTGCCAGCACCCTTAGGGGCGGGAGTTCTGGGGGCTACACCTTC	CASTLRGGSSGGYTF
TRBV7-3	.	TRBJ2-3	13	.	TGTGCCAGCAGCCAGGGCCTCACAGATACGCAGTATTTT	CASSQGLTDTQYF
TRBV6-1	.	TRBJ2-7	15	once	TGTGCCAGCAGTGAAGCAAAGGGGGGGGCCGGGGAGCAGTACTTC	CASSEAKGGAGEQYF
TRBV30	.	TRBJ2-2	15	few	TGTGCCTGTTACCCCGGGCGGGGGAACACCGGGGAGCTGTTTTTT	CACYPGRGNTGELFF
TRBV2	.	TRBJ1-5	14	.	TGTGCCAGCAGTGCCTGGACAGAAAATCAGCCCCAGCATTTT	CASSAWTENQPQHF
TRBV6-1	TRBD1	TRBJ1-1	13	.	TGTGCCAGCAGAGACAGGGGAGGCACTGAAGCTTTCTTT	CASRDRGGTEAFF
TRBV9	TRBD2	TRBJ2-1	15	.	TGTGCCAGCAGCGTAGCCTCGGGGGGGCTTAATGAGCAGTTCTTC	CASSVASGGLNEQFF
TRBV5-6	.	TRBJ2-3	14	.	TGTGCCAGCAGCTTGGGAGCGGTCACAGATACGCAGTATTTT	CASSLGAVTDTQYF
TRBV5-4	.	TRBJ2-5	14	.	TGTGCCAGCAGCCTGTCAGGGACAATAGGGACCCAGTACTTC	CASSLSGTIGTQYF
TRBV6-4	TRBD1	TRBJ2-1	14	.	TGTGCCAGCGGAACAGGGGATTCCTACAATGAGCAGTTCTTC	CASGTGDSYNEQFF
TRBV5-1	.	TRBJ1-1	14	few	TGCGCCAGCAGCCGAGCGACAGAGAACACTGAAGCTTTCTTT	CASSRATENTEAFF
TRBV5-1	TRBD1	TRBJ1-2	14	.	TGCGCCAGCAGCATAGGACAGGGGCCCTATGGCTACACCTTC	CASSIGQGPYGYTF
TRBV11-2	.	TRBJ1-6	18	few	TGTGCCAGCAGTTCGAATTTCCAGGGCGGCTCCTATAATTCACCCCTCCACTTT	CASSSNFQGGSYNSPLHF
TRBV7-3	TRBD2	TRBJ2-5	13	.	TGTGCCAGCAGCTTGGGCGGGGGAGAGACCCAGTACTTC	CASSLGGGETQYF
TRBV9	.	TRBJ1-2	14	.	TGTGCCAGCAGCGTAGAGAGCGGGAACTATGGCTACACCTTC	CASSVESGNYGYTF
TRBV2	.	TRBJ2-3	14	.	TGTGCCAGCAGAGTGAGGCGGGACACAGATACGCAGTATTTT	CASRVRRDTDTQYF
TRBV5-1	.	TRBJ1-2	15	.	TGCGCCAGCACCCTATCTACCGGGACTAACTATGGCTACACCTTC	CASTLSTGTNYGYTF
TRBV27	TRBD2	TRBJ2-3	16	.	TGTGCCAGCAGGGGGAAACTAGCGAGAAGCACAGATACGCAGTATTTT	CASRGKLARSTDTQYF
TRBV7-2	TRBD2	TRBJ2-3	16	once	TGTGCCAGCAGCCCGTGGACTAGCGGGAGGGCGAATACGCAGTATTTT	CASSPWTSGRANTQYF
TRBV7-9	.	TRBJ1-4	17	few	TGTGCCAGCAGCTTATCTGAGCGGGGTTGGGGGGGCGAAAAACTGTTTTTT	CASSLSERGWGGEKLFF
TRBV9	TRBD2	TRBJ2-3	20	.	TGTGCCAGCAGCACGCGCTCGGGACTAGCGGGATCAGGGTTGGGAGATACGCAGTATTTT	CASSTRSGLAGSGLGDTQYF
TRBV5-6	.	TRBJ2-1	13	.	TGTGCCAGCAGCAGGCAGGGGGGCAATGAGCAGTTCTTC	CASSRQGGNEQFF
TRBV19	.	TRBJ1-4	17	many	TGTGCCAGTAGTATAGATGGAAGGGGGACGGATAATGAAAAACTGTTTTTT	CASSIDGRGTDNEKLFF
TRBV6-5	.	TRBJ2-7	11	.	TGTGCCAGCAGTTACATGACTAGTACCTACTTC	CASSYMTSTYF
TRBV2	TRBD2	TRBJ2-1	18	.	TGTGCCAGCAGTGAAAATATCCCCGGGACTAGCGCAAACAATGAGCAGTTCTTC	CASSENIPGTSANNEQFF
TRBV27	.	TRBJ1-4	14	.	TGTGCCAGCAGTTTATCGATAGCAAATGAAAAACTGTTTTTT	CASSLSIANEKLFF
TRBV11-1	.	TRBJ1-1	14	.	TGTGCCAGCAGCCTAAACCAGGGGAACACTGAAGCTTTCTTT	CASSLNQGNTEAFF
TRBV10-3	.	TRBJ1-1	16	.	TGTGCCATCAGTGAGTTTTCGGGAGGGGGGGACACTGAAGCTTTCTTT	CAISEFSGGGDTEAFF
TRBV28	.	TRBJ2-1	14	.	TGTGCCAGCAGTTTGCCCAGGGAAGTGAATGAGCAGTTCTTC	CASSLPREVNEQFF
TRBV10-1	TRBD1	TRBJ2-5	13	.	TGCGCCAGCAGTGGGGGACAGGGGGCGGCCCAGTACTTC	CASSGGQGAAQYF
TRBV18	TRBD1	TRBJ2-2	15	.	TGTGCCAGCTCCAGGGGACAGCTAAATACCGGGGAGCTGTTTTTT	CASSRGQLNTGELFF